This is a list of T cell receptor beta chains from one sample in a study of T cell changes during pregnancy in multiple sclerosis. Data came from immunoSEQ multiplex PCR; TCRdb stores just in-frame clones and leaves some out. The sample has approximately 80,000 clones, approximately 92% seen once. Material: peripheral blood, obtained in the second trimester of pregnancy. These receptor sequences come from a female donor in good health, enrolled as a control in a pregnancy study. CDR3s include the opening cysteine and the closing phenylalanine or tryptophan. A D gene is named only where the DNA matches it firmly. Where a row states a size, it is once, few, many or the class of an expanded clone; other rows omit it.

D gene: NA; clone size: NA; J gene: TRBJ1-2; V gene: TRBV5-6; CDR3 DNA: TGTGCCAGCAGCTTGAAGGGGCTTGGATATGGCTACACCTTC; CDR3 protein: CASSLKGLGYGYTF
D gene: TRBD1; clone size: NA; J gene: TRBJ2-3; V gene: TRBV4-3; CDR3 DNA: TGCGCCAGCAGCTATACGTCAGGGGGCCACGCAGATACGCAGTATTTT; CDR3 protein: CASSYTSGGHADTQYF
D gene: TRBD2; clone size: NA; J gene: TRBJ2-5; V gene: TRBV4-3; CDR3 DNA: TGCGCCAGCAGCCAAGATGGGGGACTAGCGGGGGTACAAGAGACCCAGTACTTC; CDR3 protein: CASSQDGGLAGVQETQYF
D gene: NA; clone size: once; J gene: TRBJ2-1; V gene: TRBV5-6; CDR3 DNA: TGTGCCAGCAGCTTGGGGAGACCCGGGAATGAGCAGTTCTTC; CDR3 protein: CASSLGRPGNEQFF
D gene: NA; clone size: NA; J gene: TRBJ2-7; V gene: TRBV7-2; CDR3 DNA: TGTGCCAGCAGCTTAGCTAGTTATCCGGGGAACACTACCTACGAGCAGTACTTC; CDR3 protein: CASSLASYPGNTTYEQYF
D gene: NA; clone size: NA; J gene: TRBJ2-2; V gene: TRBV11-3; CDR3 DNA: TGTGCCAGCAGCTTAGATCCGCAGGGCACCGGGGAGCTGTTTTTT; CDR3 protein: CASSLDPQGTGELFF
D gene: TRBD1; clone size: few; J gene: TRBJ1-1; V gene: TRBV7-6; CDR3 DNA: TGTGCCAGCAGCCCCCGGACAGGGGGCACTGAAGCTTTCTTT; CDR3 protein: CASSPRTGGTEAFF
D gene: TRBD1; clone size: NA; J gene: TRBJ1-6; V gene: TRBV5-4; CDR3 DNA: TGTGCCAGCAGCTTGAACAGGGGGCGCTCACCCCTCCACTTT; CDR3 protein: CASSLNRGRSPLHF
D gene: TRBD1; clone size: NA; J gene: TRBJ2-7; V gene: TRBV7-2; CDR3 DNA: TGTGCCAGCAGCCCCCGACAGGGGGCCCTAATCGAGCAGTACTTC; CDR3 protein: CASSPRQGALIEQYF
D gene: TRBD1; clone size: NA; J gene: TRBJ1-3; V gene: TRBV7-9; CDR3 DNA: TGTGCCAGCAGCTTACGACAGGGCTCTGGAATCACCATATATTTT; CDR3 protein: CASSLRQGSGITIYF
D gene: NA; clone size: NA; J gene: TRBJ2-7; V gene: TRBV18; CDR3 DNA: TGTGCCAGCTCTTATTTGGGGCAGCTTGAATACGAGCAGTACTTC; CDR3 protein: CASSYLGQLEYEQYF
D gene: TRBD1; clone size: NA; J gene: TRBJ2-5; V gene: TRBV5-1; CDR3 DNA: TGCGCCAGCAGCGGACAGGGTTACCAAGAGACCCAGTACTTC; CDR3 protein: CASSGQGYQETQYF
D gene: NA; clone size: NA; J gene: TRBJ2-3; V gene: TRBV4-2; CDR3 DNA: TGTGCCAGCAGCCGTACTAGCACAGATACGCAGTATTTT; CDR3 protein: CASSRTSTDTQYF